This TCR beta chain originates from a study of T cell responses to AZD1222 COVID-19 vaccine. Generated by immunoSEQ multiplex PCR, the TCRdb table keeps only in-frame clones and is missing some. The profile shows around 100,000 clones, about 93% of them singletons. The germline V gene has CDR1 SGHAT and CDR2 FQNNGV. CDR3 size: 15 residues. J lost 1 base, V lost 5 bases, and 4 bases had no gene match. This TCR was recovered from an adult in good health. The sample here was peripheral blood, taken on day 0 of AZD1222 vaccination. The J gene is TRBJ2-5, the V gene TRBV11-2; 10 nucleotides align to TRBD1. CDR3 residues: CASSPRQGAQETQYF. The CDR3 DNA sequence: TGTGCCAGCAGCCCCAGACAGGGGGCCCAAGAGACCCAGTACTTC.